This passage covers 25 T cell receptor beta chains from one sample sequenced in a study of HIV-infected patients and healthy controls. Alpha and beta constant-region primers primed reverse transcription of 400 to 500 ng RNA. Alpha and beta chain libraries were made separately by chain-specific third strand synthesis with multiplexing indices. TCRdb reprocessed the 5' RACE reads with MiXCR, giving one entry per CDR3 protein. In the table there are 18,000 or so distinct CDR3 sequences, more than 10% of which are singletons. All unsorted peripheral T cells were captured because whole blood was used without fractionation. The sequencing sample was made of blood. The receptors originated from an adult in good health.

Many counts were recorded for this clonotype. This chain joins TRBV11-2 and TRBJ2-7; possibly TRBD2 for D (6 bases). The CDR3 runs to 13 residues. V shed 4 bases and J shed 3 bases, with 10 bases lying between them. CDR1 SGHAT and CDR2 FQNNGV come from the germline V gene. As DNA, the CDR3 is TGTGCCAGCAGCTCTTCCGGGAGCTACGAGCAGTACTTC. Protein: CASSSSGSYEQYF.

In this sample, this clonotype turned up many times. The CDR3 protein is CSARDLGGLGTEAFF. The CDR3 DNA sequence: TGCAGTGCTAGAGATTTGGGGGGCTTGGGAACTGAAGCTTTCTTT. This chain links TRBV20-1 with TRBJ1-1, with D tentatively TRBD1 (6 bases). Trimming left V 0 bases short and J 5 bases short, with 16 bases between. Germline loops: CDR1 DFQATT, CDR2 SNEGSKA (reference sequence). The CDR3 runs 15 residues.

This clonotype was counted ten times or more. The rearrangement links TRBV27 to TRBJ1-5; TRBD1 might be the D (6 bases). V was pared by 3 bases and J by 3 bases, with 12 bases between. The CDR3 runs to 15 residues. Germline CDR1 and CDR2: MNHEY and SMNVEV (reference sequence). Here the CDR3 reads CASSLRRDTNQPQHF. For the CDR3, the DNA is TGTGCCAGCAGTTTGCGACGGGACACCAATCAGCCCCAGCATTTT.

Ten or more counts support this clonotype. This chain connects TRBV12-5 to TRBJ2-3; TRBD2 aligns across 8 bases. There are 13 residues in the CDR3. Germline trimming cut 1 base from V and 10 bases from J; bases unmatched to any gene: 4. Germline V lookup: CDR1 LGHNT, CDR2 FRNRAP. The CDR3 spells CASGLDSGGAQYF. CDR3 nucleotides: TGTGCTAGTGGTTTGGACAGCGGGGGTGCGCAGTATTTT.

This clonotype was seen many times. The chain recombines TRBV5-1 with TRBJ2-1; weak D call: TRBD1 (6 bases). Germline lookup yields CDR1 SGHRS and CDR2 YFSETQ. This CDR3 is 15 amino acids long. V dropped 0 bases and J dropped 2 bases, with 9 bases sitting between them. The CDR3, as DNA: TGCGCCAGCAGCTTGGAAGGGACAACCTACAATGAGCAGTTCTTC. It codes for CASSLEGTTYNEQFF. Full variable domain (remainder filled in from reference TRBV5-1 and TRBJ2-1): KAGVTQTPRYLIKTRGQQVTLSCSPISGHRSVSWYQQTPGQGLQFLFEYFSETQRNKGNFPGRFSGRQFSNSRSEMNVSTLELGDSALYLCASSLEGTTYNEQFFGPGTRLTVL.

This sequence joins TRBV6-1 and TRBJ1-1; TRBD1 is a possible D gene (5 bases). Germline CDR1 is MNHNS and CDR2 is SASEGT. Trimming shortened V by 0 bases and J by 4 bases, and 15 bases separated the two germline ends. CDR3 size: 16 residues. CDR3 sequence reads: CASSEAPPGWVTEAFF. The CDR3 region has the DNA TGTGCCAGCAGTGAAGCGCCGCCAGGGTGGGTCACTGAAGCTTTCTTT.

This clonotype was counted a few times. V is TRBV2 and J is TRBJ2-7; D unclear. V lost 7 bases to trimming and J lost 2 bases, with 9 bases between them. This CDR3 has 12 residues. The germline CDR1 and CDR2 sequences are SNHLY and FYNNEI. CDR3 nucleotides: TGTGCCAGCAATTTACAGCCCTACGAGCAGTACTTC. Protein: CASNLQPYEQYF.

The genes are TRBV20-1 and TRBJ2-2; the D is unclear. This CDR3 comprises 14 residues. V lost 6 bases to trimming and J lost 1 base, with 12 bases between them. Germline V gene sequence: CDR1 DFQATT, CDR2 SNEGSKA (reference sequence). CDR3 sequence: CSAGGTKNTGELFF. The CDR3 region has the DNA TGCAGTGCAGGCGGAACGAAGAACACCGGGGAGCTGTTTTTT.

In this sample, this clonotype turned up many times. CDR3 protein: CASSETDRNQPQHF. DNA of the CDR3: TGTGCCAGCAGTGAAACGGACAGGAATCAGCCCCAGCATTTT. This rearrangement joins TRBV2 to TRBJ1-5, with 7 bases identical to TRBD1. V lost 2 bases and J lost 4; bases outside the gene matches: 2. The germline V gene has CDR1 SNHLY and CDR2 FYNNEI. The CDR3 extends over 14 amino acids.

This clonotype was seen at least ten times. This rearrangement joins TRBV6-2 or TRBV6-3 to TRBJ2-7; D remains ambiguous. CDR3 size: 12 residues. V lost 4 bases, J lost 2 bases, and 6 bases lay in between. Germline V gene lookup returns CDR1 MNHEY and CDR2 SVGEGT. Here the CDR3 reads CASSLLAYEQYF. In DNA, the CDR3 is TGTGCCAGCAGTTTGCTAGCCTACGAGCAGTACTTC.

This clonotype was found many times. The chain combines TRBV6-2 or TRBV6-3 with TRBJ2-1; no firm D call. This CDR3 spans 12 amino acids. V gave up 5 bases and J gave up 10 bases, with 12 bases separating them. Germline-derived CDR1 and CDR2 are MNHEY and SVGEGT. The CDR3 sequence: CASSRLGSEQFF. The DNA for the CDR3 is TGTGCCAGCAGTCGGCTAGGATCCGAGCAGTTCTTC.

This clonotype came up many times. The chain carries TRBV4-1 and TRBJ1-6; maybe TRBD1 (6 bases). This CDR3 contains 15 residues. V shed 0 bases and J shed 6 bases, with 9 bases lying between them. The germline gives CDR1 MGHRA, CDR2 YSYEKL. The CDR3 reads CASSQDPRGNSPLHF. In nucleotides, the CDR3 is TGCGCCAGCAGCCAAGATCCCAGGGGTAATTCACCCCTCCACTTT.

This clonotype was observed many times. The chain combines TRBV28 with TRBJ1-4; TRBD1 matches at 11 bases. This CDR3 is 16 amino acids long. V dropped 4 bases and J dropped 7; count of bases not matched to a gene: 8. Germline V gene sequence: CDR1 MDHEN, CDR2 SYDVKM. The CDR3 loop reads CASSSAGTGGGEKLFF. In DNA form, the CDR3 reads TGTGCCAGCAGTTCGGCCGGGACAGGGGGAGGTGAAAAACTGTTTTTT.

This clonotype showed up just a few times. The V and J genes are TRBV28 and TRBJ2-7; D is undetermined. The CDR3 has 12 residues. CDR1 is MDHEN and CDR2 is SYDVKM in the germline V gene. V was cut by 2 bases and J by 8 bases, with 10 bases left in between. CDR3 sequence reads: CASSLKSTKQYF. The CDR3 DNA sequence: TGTGCCAGCAGTTTAAAGTCCACGAAGCAGTACTTC.

CDR3 in amino acids: CASKGVLNQPQHF. CDR3 nucleotide sequence: TGTGCCAGCAAGGGGGTTCTCAATCAGCCCCAGCATTTT. The rearrangement uses TRBV28 and TRBJ1-5, with D maybe TRBD1 (6 bases). Germline loops: CDR1 MDHEN, CDR2 SYDVKM. CDR3 size: 13 residues. V lost 7 bases and J lost 3, with 10 bases in between.

At least ten counts were recorded for this clonotype. CDR3 DNA: TGTGCCAGCAGCTTAACGGATAGGCAGCCCCAGCATTTT. Translating gives CASSLTDRQPQHF. The chain recombines TRBV7-9 with TRBJ1-5; D ambiguous. Germline CDR1 reads SEHNR; CDR2 reads FQNEAQ (reference sequence). The CDR3 extends over 13 amino acids. Trimming stripped 2 bases from V and 7 bases from J, with 9 bases between.

The gene calls are TRBV24-1 and TRBJ1-1; D gene ambiguous. CDR1 and CDR2 from the germline V gene are KGHDR and SFDVKD. The V and J ends lost 3 bases and 1 base respectively, with 14 bases between them. The CDR3 is 16 amino acids. In DNA, the CDR3 is TGTGCCACCAGTGATACCCGACGGGGTACGAACACTGAAGCTTTCTTT. As protein: CATSDTRRGTNTEAFF.

Many counts were recorded for this clonotype. The chain links TRBV5-1 to TRBJ2-3; 10 bases line up with TRBD2. The junction had 8 bases not matched to a gene; V was cut back by 7 bases and J by 6 bases. This CDR3 has 14 amino acids. CDR1 and CDR2 from the germline V gene are SGHRS and YFSETQ. The CDR3 protein is CASSPLAGADTQYF. For the CDR3, the DNA is TGCGCCAGCTCCCCCCTAGCGGGGGCCGATACGCAGTATTTT.

This clonotype was counted many times. The chain is built from TRBV5-6 and TRBJ2-3, with D maybe TRBD2 (5 bases). Germline CDR1 and CDR2: SGHDT and YYEEEE. The CDR3 length is 16 residues. V shed 2 bases and J shed 0 bases, with 13 bases lying between them. CDR3 amino acids: CASSFPGWASTDTQYF. The DNA of the CDR3 is TGTGCCAGCAGCTTCCCGGGGTGGGCTAGCACAGATACGCAGTATTTT.

The sample holds many counts of this clonotype. The chain couples TRBV6-2 or TRBV6-3 to TRBJ1-2; D not resolved. Trimming took off 8 bases at V and 1 base at J, with 8 bases between the two ends. The V gene's germline CDR1 is MNHEY and CDR2 SVGEGT. The CDR3 contains 12 residues. For the CDR3, the DNA is TGTGCCAGCCAGGAGAATAACTATGGCTACACCTTC. Translating gives CASQENNYGYTF.

This clonotype is labeled as medium-sized. The chain recombines TRBV7-9 with TRBJ2-3; 8 positions agree with TRBD2. Unmatched junction bases numbered 4, after V lost 1 base and J lost 4 bases. This CDR3 has 15 amino acids. Germline lookup yields CDR1 SEHNR and CDR2 FQNEAQ (reference sequence). In DNA form, the CDR3 reads TGTGCCAGCAGCTTAGGACTAGCGCTGGCAGATACGCAGTATTTT. Encoded protein: CASSLGLALADTQYF.

The DNA of the CDR3 is TGTGCCAGCGGAGGGACAGGCACTGAAGCTTTCTTT. It translates to CASGGTGTEAFF. This chain uses TRBV28 with TRBJ1-1; 8 positions agree with TRBD1. The CDR3 consists of 12 residues. After removal of 8 bases from V and 4 bases from J, the junction contained 3 bases not matched to a gene. Per the germline V gene, CDR1 is MDHEN and CDR2 is SYDVKM. Together with reference TRBV28 and TRBJ1-1, the CDR3 gives the full variable domain: DVKVTQSSRYLVKRTGEKVFLECVQDMDHENMFWYRQDPGLGLRLIYFSYDVKMKEKGDIPEGYSVSREKKERFSLILESASTNQTSMYLCASGGTGTEAFFGQGTRLTVV.

In its sample, this clonotype was seen many times. The J gene is TRBJ1-2, the V gene TRBV12-5; 8 bases are a match to TRBD1. The germline gives CDR1 LGHNT, CDR2 FRNRAP. V shed 2 bases and J 8 bases; nucleotides not matched to a gene: 7. The CDR3 sequence is 14 residues long. The CDR3 region is CASGLLTGERGYTF. Written as DNA, the CDR3 is TGTGCTAGTGGTTTGTTGACAGGGGAGCGAGGCTACACCTTC.

This clonotype came up many times. The rearrangement uses TRBV5-1 and TRBJ1-5; D unclear. This CDR3 is 13 amino acids long. The V gene lost 4 bases and the J gene lost 6 bases, with 11 bases spanning the gap. Germline CDR1 is SGHRS and CDR2 is YFSETQ. CDR3 region: CASSPDGVQPQHF. DNA for the CDR3: TGCGCCAGCAGCCCCGACGGCGTTCAGCCCCAGCATTTT. Full variable domain (rest looked up from reference TRBV5-1 and TRBJ1-5): KAGVTQTPRYLIKTRGQQVTLSCSPISGHRSVSWYQQTPGQGLQFLFEYFSETQRNKGNFPGRFSGRQFSNSRSEMNVSTLELGDSALYLCASSPDGVQPQHFGDGTRLSIL.

This clonotype was counted ten times or more. The chain has TRBV5-1 and TRBJ1-1; maybe TRBD1 (5 bases). Germline CDR1 SGHRS, CDR2 YFSETQ. The CDR3 totals 14 residues. Trimming stripped 0 bases from V and 4 bases from J, with 10 bases between. The chain's CDR3 is CASSLAGTGTEAFF. CDR3 in DNA: TGCGCCAGCAGCTTGGCCGGGACCGGCACTGAAGCTTTCTTT.